This T cell receptor beta chain was sequenced during a study of blood T cell repertoires in COVID-19. Study summary: Whether acute or convalescent, the COVID-19 samples came from the United States, Italy and Spain. PBMCs, B-cell-depleted T cells, or T cells provided the cDNA or gDNA that made up the material.

In the study's own analysis: Estimates of nucleated cell counts were drawn from the amplification of reference gene primers. Repertoires were generated with immunoSEQ multiplex PCR, while TCRdb's copy carries only in-frame clones and drops some. The V and J calls and clone size come from that table; D and trimming were worked out from the DNA. The sample carries about 220,000 clones, about four fifths recorded once. Germline-derived CDR1 and CDR2 are GTSNPN and SVGIG (reference sequence). V lost 0 bases and J lost 4; bases outside the gene matches: 11. This CDR3 spans 17 amino acids. The source is a woman aged 25 to 39 who had recovered from COVID-19. V gene TRBV30 combines with J gene TRBJ2-1; the match to TRBD2 covers 8 bases. The sample comprised peripheral blood. CDR3 coding DNA: TGTGCCTGGAGTGTAGGCAGAACTAGCGGAGCTTACAATGAGCAGTTCTTC. This translates into CAWSVGRTSGAYNEQFF.